Following are 5 T cell receptor beta chains from one sample sequenced in a study of spatial heterogeneity in lung cancer. The time point: sample taken at primary tumor resection. These TCRs are of unknown antigen specificity. Study-wide results and caveats: Tumor mutation count correlated with how many alpha and beta TCRs expanded intratumorally.

TCRdb re-called the 5' RACE reads with MiXCR, one entry per CDR3 protein. Among some 5,000 distinct CDR3 sequences listed, roughly 6.4% were seen once. The material sequenced was lung tumor tissue, taken at surgery. These receptors all come from a male donor with early-stage non-small cell lung cancer.

The chain carries TRBV6-5 and TRBJ1-6; D gene unclear. Between the trimmed V and J ends, which lost 6 bases and 0 bases, there was a span of 9 bases. This CDR3 contains 15 residues. Germline CDR1 and CDR2: MNHEY and SVGAGI. CDR3 nucleotides: TGTGCCAGCAGAGACTGGAGCTCCTATAATTCACCCCTCCACTTT. Translating gives CASRDWSSYNSPLHF.

In its sample, this clonotype is large. The chain has TRBV12-3 or TRBV12-4 and TRBJ2-1; 7 bases map to TRBD2. This CDR3 has 14 residues. With V trimmed by 6 bases and J by 12 bases, 14 bases remained unmatched. The CDR3 protein is CASSRGELQLGQFF. The DNA of the CDR3 is TGTGCCAGCAGCCGGGGGGAGTTACAATTGGGGCAGTTCTTC.

This clonotype was detected a few times. The rearrangement links TRBV28 to TRBJ2-5; the D gene is possibly TRBD2 (6 bases). V was cut by 6 bases and J by 5 bases, with 16 bases left in between. Germline V CDR1 and CDR2: MDHEN, SYDVKM. The CDR3 covers 14 residues. The CDR3 sequence: CASSRRGGAETQYF. CDR3 coding DNA: TGTGCCAGCAGCCGCCGGGGAGGCGCTGAGACCCAGTACTTC.

This clonotype showed up many times. The rearrangement links TRBV6-2 or TRBV6-3 to TRBJ2-7, with D perhaps matching TRBD2 (7 bases). The CDR3 has 12 residues. Per germline, CDR1 MNHEY and CDR2 SVGEGT. Between the trimmed V and J ends, which lost 2 bases and 11 bases, there was a span of 13 bases. The CDR3 DNA sequence: TGTGCCAGCAGTTACCGCGGGGGCGGAAAGTACTTC. This translates into CASSYRGGGKYF.

This clonotype came up many times. This sequence joins TRBV12-3 or TRBV12-4 and TRBJ2-2, with D perhaps matching TRBD1 (6 bases). This CDR3 has 14 residues. With 6 bases removed from V and 4 bases from J, the gap between germline ends came to 12 bases. CDR3 DNA: TGTGCCAGCAGAATAAACAGGGCCACCGGGGAGCTGTTTTTT. Encoded protein: CASRINRATGELFF.